A selection of T cell receptor beta chains follows, all from one sample in a study of T cell responses to AZD1222 COVID-19 vaccine. The table came from immunoSEQ multiplex PCR; TCRdb's copy has only in-frame clones and leaves some out. The repertoire includes about 200,000 clones, 85% to 95% of them detected once, and about 1% sits in the top ten. The material was peripheral blood, obtained 28 days after the second AZD1222 dose. The receptors were sampled from an adult who received the AZD1222 COVID-19 vaccine. Both conserved end residues are part of each CDR3. Fields, in order: CDR3 DNA, CDR3 protein, D gene, clone size, J gene, V gene. A D gene is named only where the DNA matches it firmly. Rows may omit the clone size; those that give it use once, few, many or a size class.

CDR3 DNA: TGTGCCAGCAGCCCGGGACACACTAATGAAAAACTGTTTTTT
CDR3 protein: CASSPGHTNEKLFF
D gene: -
clone size: -
J gene: TRBJ1-4
V gene: TRBV16

CDR3 DNA: TGTGCCAGCAACCGACTCGGGGACGGATCCTCTGAAAAACTGTTTTTT
CDR3 protein: CASNRLGDGSSEKLFF
D gene: -
clone size: -
J gene: TRBJ1-4
V gene: TRBV2

CDR3 DNA: TGTGCCAGCAGCGTAGCACTAGCGGGGGGCCACACCGGGGAGCTGTTTTTT
CDR3 protein: CASSVALAGGHTGELFF
D gene: TRBD2
clone size: -
J gene: TRBJ2-2
V gene: TRBV9

CDR3 DNA: TGTGCCAGCAGTTTTTTGCCCGGGCGACCCGGGGAGCTGTTTTTT
CDR3 protein: CASSFLPGRPGELFF
D gene: -
clone size: few
J gene: TRBJ2-2
V gene: TRBV28

CDR3 DNA: TGTGCCAGCAGTTCGCTCGCTCTTGACCAGCGGGGCTACACCTTC
CDR3 protein: CASSSLALDQRGYTF
D gene: -
clone size: -
J gene: TRBJ1-2
V gene: TRBV6-6

CDR3 DNA: TGTGCCTGGAGTCGGGACATCTCACCCCTCCACTTT
CDR3 protein: CAWSRDISPLHF
D gene: -
clone size: once
J gene: TRBJ1-6
V gene: TRBV30

CDR3 DNA: TGTGCCTGGAGTCCCCTGGTGAATCAGCCCCAGCATTTT
CDR3 protein: CAWSPLVNQPQHF
D gene: -
clone size: once
J gene: TRBJ1-5
V gene: TRBV30

CDR3 DNA: TGTGCCAGCAGCCGCGGGGCCCCAGATACGCAGTATTTT
CDR3 protein: CASSRGAPDTQYF
D gene: -
clone size: -
J gene: TRBJ2-3
V gene: TRBV6-5

CDR3 DNA: TGTGCCAGCAGTGGAACGGATCTGGACTATGAAAAACTGTTTTTT
CDR3 protein: CASSGTDLDYEKLFF
D gene: -
clone size: -
J gene: TRBJ1-4
V gene: TRBV11-2

CDR3 DNA: TGTGCCAGCAGCCAATCCGGGGGGCACGAGCAGTACTTC
CDR3 protein: CASSQSGGHEQYF
D gene: -
clone size: -
J gene: TRBJ2-7
V gene: TRBV3-1/TRBV3-2

CDR3 DNA: TGTGCCAGCAGTCCTGGGGGCTCCAACTATGGCTACACCTTC
CDR3 protein: CASSPGGSNYGYTF
D gene: -
clone size: -
J gene: TRBJ1-2
V gene: TRBV11-2

CDR3 DNA: TGTGCCAGTAGTATGGGCGCCCGCTACTATGGCTACACCTTC
CDR3 protein: CASSMGARYYGYTF
D gene: -
clone size: -
J gene: TRBJ1-2
V gene: TRBV19

CDR3 DNA: TGTGCCAGCAGTTCAGGACAGGGTCCCACCAATCAGCCCCAGCATTTT
CDR3 protein: CASSSGQGPTNQPQHF
D gene: TRBD1
clone size: -
J gene: TRBJ1-5
V gene: TRBV28

CDR3 DNA: TGCAGCGTTCACGGACAGGGATTTCTGAATGAGCAGTTCTTC
CDR3 protein: CSVHGQGFLNEQFF
D gene: TRBD1
clone size: -
J gene: TRBJ2-1
V gene: TRBV29-1

CDR3 DNA: TGTGCCAGCTCACCTCCGGGACAAAGTTACAATGAGCAGTTCTTC
CDR3 protein: CASSPPGQSYNEQFF
D gene: -
clone size: -
J gene: TRBJ2-1
V gene: TRBV18

CDR3 DNA: TGTGCCAGCAGTTTACTGTTTGGGATAAATCAGCCCCAGCATTTT
CDR3 protein: CASSLLFGINQPQHF
D gene: -
clone size: -
J gene: TRBJ1-5
V gene: TRBV27

CDR3 DNA: TGTGCCAGCAGTGGATCCAACCTCCATCACAATGAGCAGTTCTTC
CDR3 protein: CASSGSNLHHNEQFF
D gene: -
clone size: -
J gene: TRBJ2-1
V gene: TRBV25-1

CDR3 DNA: TGTGCCAGCAGCTTGAGACAGGGTGGAAACACCATATATTTT
CDR3 protein: CASSLRQGGNTIYF
D gene: TRBD1
clone size: -
J gene: TRBJ1-3
V gene: TRBV5-4

CDR3 DNA: TGTGCCAGCAGTTACTCGCTAGCGTCCCCCTACAATGAGCAGTTCTTC
CDR3 protein: CASSYSLASPYNEQFF
D gene: -
clone size: -
J gene: TRBJ2-1
V gene: TRBV6-5

CDR3 DNA: TGTGCCAGCAGTCCCCGGGGGGGGATCGGTGAGCAGTTCTTC
CDR3 protein: CASSPRGGIGEQFF
D gene: TRBD2
clone size: -
J gene: TRBJ2-1
V gene: TRBV9

CDR3 DNA: TGTGCCAGTAAAGGAGGGGGCGACACTGAAGCTTTCTTT
CDR3 protein: CASKGGGDTEAFF
D gene: TRBD1
clone size: -
J gene: TRBJ1-1
V gene: TRBV19

CDR3 DNA: TGTGCCATAGGGGGGGGGTCAGGCACAGATACGCAGTATTTT
CDR3 protein: CAIGGGSGTDTQYF
D gene: -
clone size: -
J gene: TRBJ2-3
V gene: TRBV19

CDR3 DNA: TGTGCCAGCAGTTACAGGGCTAGCGGGGGCCCAGATACGCAGTATTTT
CDR3 protein: CASSYRASGGPDTQYF
D gene: TRBD2
clone size: -
J gene: TRBJ2-3
V gene: TRBV6-5

CDR3 DNA: TGTGCCAGCATCTCGCAGGGTACATCCTACAATGAGCAGTTCTTC
CDR3 protein: CASISQGTSYNEQFF
D gene: -
clone size: once
J gene: TRBJ2-1
V gene: TRBV2

CDR3 DNA: TGCAGTGCTAGAGAAACCGGGGGCTACACCTTC
CDR3 protein: CSARETGGYTF
D gene: -
clone size: -
J gene: TRBJ1-2
V gene: TRBV20-1

CDR3 DNA: TGTGCCAGCAGTGGGGTCCCCCCTGAAGCTTTCTTT
CDR3 protein: CASSGVPPEAFF
D gene: -
clone size: once
J gene: TRBJ1-1
V gene: TRBV2

CDR3 DNA: TGTGCCAGCAGTTTTATTAGCGGACCGAACACCGGGGAGCTGTTTTTT
CDR3 protein: CASSFISGPNTGELFF
D gene: -
clone size: -
J gene: TRBJ2-2
V gene: TRBV28

CDR3 DNA: TGTGCCAGCAGCGTGGCAGGCAATAATTCACCCCTCCACTTT
CDR3 protein: CASSVAGNNSPLHF
D gene: -
clone size: -
J gene: TRBJ1-6
V gene: TRBV9

CDR3 DNA: TGTGCCAGCAGTGAATGGGGGACTAGCGGGGAGGGAGGCACCGGGGAGCTGTTTTTT
CDR3 protein: CASSEWGTSGEGGTGELFF
D gene: TRBD2
clone size: -
J gene: TRBJ2-2
V gene: TRBV6-1

CDR3 DNA: TGTGCCAGCAGCTTCAGCCCAGCGGGGGGGGAGCAGTTCTTC
CDR3 protein: CASSFSPAGGEQFF
D gene: TRBD2
clone size: once
J gene: TRBJ2-1
V gene: TRBV5-6

CDR3 DNA: TGTGCCTCGGCAGCGAACACTGAAGCTTTCTTT
CDR3 protein: CASAANTEAFF
D gene: -
clone size: -
J gene: TRBJ1-1
V gene: TRBV28

CDR3 DNA: TGTGCCACCAGTGAGGACGGAGGGTCAAAACTGTTTTTT
CDR3 protein: CATSEDGGSKLFF
D gene: -
clone size: -
J gene: TRBJ1-4
V gene: TRBV24-1

CDR3 DNA: TGCGCCAGCAGCCTCGACGCTTCCGGGTCCGGAAACACCATATATTTT
CDR3 protein: CASSLDASGSGNTIYF
D gene: -
clone size: -
J gene: TRBJ1-3
V gene: TRBV4-1